The clone carrying this TCR beta chain was seen a single time. Profiling relied on immunoSEQ multiplex PCR, and the TCRdb table lists in-frame clones only, not all of them. The table shows some 150,000 clones, with approximately 83% occurring only once. The data derive from a study of blood T cell repertoires in COVID-19. Germline CDR1 reads KGHDR; CDR2 reads SFDVKD. V shed 5 bases and J shed 4 bases, with 12 bases lying between them. The CDR3 loop spans 14 amino acids. The chain has TRBV24-1 and TRBJ2-3, with a possible D match to TRBD2 (6 bases). The source of this sequence is a man in his 70s with acute or convalescent COVID-19. The sample taken for sequencing was peripheral blood. CDR3 sequence: CATSVSSVSDTQYF. The CDR3 DNA reads TGTGCCACCAGTGTATCTAGCGTCTCAGATACGCAGTATTTT.